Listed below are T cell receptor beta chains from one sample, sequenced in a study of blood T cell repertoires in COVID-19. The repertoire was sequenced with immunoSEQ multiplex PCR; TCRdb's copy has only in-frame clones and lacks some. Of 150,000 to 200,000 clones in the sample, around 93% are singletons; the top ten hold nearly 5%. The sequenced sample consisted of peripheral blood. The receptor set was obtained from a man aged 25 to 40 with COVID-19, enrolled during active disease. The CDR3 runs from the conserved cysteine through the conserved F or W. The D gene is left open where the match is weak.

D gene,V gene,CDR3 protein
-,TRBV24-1,CATSGSANTGELFF
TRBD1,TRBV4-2,CASSQEGGGQKAFF
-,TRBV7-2,CASSLGFVGTDTQYF
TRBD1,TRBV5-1,CASRYTGESGNTIYF
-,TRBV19,CASSPTGPNREKLFF
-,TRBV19,CASSVQGLGNEQFF
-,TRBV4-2,CASSQDHFQGRASEAFF
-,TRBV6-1,CASSEVGGATTGELFF
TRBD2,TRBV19,CASSISSGTMNTGELFF
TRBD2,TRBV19,CASSILAGVRNEQFF
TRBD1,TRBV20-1,CSASVDRALSGNTIYF